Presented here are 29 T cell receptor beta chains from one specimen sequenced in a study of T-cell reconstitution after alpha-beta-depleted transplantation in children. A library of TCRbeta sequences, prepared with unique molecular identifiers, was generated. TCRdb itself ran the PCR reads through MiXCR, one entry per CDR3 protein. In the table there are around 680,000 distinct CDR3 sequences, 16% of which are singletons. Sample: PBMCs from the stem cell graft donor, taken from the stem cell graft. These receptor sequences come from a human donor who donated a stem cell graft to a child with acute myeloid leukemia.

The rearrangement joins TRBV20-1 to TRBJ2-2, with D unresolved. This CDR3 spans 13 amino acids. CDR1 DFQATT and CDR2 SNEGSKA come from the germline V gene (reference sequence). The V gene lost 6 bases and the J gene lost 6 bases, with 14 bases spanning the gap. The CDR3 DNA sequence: TGCAGTGCCACCGGGCCCCCGGCCGGGGAGCTGTTTTTT. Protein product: CSATGPPAGELFF.

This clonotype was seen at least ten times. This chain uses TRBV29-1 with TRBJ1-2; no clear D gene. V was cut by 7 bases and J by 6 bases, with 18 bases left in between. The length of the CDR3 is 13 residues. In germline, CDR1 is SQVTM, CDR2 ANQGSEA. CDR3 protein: CSAVEPSRNGYTF. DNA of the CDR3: TGCAGCGCGGTGGAACCCTCAAGGAATGGCTACACCTTC.

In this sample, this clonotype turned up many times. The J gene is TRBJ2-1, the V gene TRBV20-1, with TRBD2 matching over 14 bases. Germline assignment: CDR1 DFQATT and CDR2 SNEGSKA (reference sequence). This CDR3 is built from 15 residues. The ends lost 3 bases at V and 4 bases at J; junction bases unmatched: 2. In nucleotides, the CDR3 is TGCAGTGCTAGGGGACTAGCGGGGGATTACAATGAGCAGTTCTTC. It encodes CSARGLAGDYNEQFF.

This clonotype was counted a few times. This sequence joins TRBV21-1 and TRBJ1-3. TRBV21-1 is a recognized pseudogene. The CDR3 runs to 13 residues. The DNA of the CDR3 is TGTGCCAGCGCTACAGAAGATGGAAACACCATATATTTT. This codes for CASATEDGNTIYF.

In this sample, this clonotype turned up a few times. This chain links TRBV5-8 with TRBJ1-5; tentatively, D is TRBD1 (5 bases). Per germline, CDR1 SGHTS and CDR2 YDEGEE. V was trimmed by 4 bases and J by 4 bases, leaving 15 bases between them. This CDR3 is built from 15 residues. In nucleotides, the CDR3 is TGTGCCAGCAGCCCCGGGGCAGCTTCAAATCAGCCCCAGCATTTT. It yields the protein CASSPGAASNQPQHF.

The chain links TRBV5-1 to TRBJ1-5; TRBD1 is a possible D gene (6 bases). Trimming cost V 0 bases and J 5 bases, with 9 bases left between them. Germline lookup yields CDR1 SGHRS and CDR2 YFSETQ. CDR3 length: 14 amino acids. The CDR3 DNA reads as TGCGCCAGCAGCTTGGACAGGGCAGATCAGCCCCAGCATTTT. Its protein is CASSLDRADQPQHF.

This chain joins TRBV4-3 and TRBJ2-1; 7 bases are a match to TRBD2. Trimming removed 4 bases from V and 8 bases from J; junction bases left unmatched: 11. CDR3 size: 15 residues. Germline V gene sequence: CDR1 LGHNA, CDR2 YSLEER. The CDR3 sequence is CASSLSGGGNDEQFF. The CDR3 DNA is TGCGCCAGCAGCCTATCCGGCGGGGGTAACGATGAGCAGTTCTTC.

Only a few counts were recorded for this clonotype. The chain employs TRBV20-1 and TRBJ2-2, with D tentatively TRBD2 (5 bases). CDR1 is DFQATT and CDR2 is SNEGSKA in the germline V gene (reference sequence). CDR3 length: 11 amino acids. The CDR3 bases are TGCAGCCTATGGGGAGTCGGGGAGCTGTTTTTT. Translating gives CSLWGVGELFF.

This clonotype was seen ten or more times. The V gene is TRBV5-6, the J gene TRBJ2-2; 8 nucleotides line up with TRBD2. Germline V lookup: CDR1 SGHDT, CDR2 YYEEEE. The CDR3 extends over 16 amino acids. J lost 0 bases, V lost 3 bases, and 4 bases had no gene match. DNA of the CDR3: TGTGCCAGCAGCTGGAGACTAGCGACGAACACCGGGGAGCTGTTTTTT. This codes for CASSWRLATNTGELFF. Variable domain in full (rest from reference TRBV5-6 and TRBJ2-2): DAGVTQSPTHLIKTRGQQVTLRCSPKSGHDTVSWYQQALGQGPQFIFQYYEEEERQRGNFPDRFSGHQFPNYSSELNVNALLLGDSALYLCASSWRLATNTGELFFGEGSRLTVL.

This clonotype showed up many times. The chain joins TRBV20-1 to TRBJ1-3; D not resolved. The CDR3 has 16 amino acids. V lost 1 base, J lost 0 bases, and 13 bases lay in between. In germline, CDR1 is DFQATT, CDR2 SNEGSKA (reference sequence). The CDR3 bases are TGCAGTGCTAGAGTTTGGCACGACGGCTCTGGAAACACCATATATTTT. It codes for CSARVWHDGSGNTIYF.

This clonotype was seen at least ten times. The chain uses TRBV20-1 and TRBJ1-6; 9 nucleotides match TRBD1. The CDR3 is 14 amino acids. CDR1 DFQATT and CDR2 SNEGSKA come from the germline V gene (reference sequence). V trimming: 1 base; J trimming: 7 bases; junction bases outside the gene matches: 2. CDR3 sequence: CSARAGTGNSPLHF. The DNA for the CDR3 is TGCAGTGCTAGAGCAGGGACAGGGAATTCACCCCTCCACTTT.

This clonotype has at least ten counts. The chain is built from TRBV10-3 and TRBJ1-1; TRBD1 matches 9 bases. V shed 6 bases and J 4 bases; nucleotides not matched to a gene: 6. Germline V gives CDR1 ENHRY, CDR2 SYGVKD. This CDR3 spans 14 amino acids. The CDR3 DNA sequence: TGTGCCATCAGGGAGGGACAGGGTGGCACTGAAGCTTTCTTT. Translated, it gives CAIREGQGGTEAFF.

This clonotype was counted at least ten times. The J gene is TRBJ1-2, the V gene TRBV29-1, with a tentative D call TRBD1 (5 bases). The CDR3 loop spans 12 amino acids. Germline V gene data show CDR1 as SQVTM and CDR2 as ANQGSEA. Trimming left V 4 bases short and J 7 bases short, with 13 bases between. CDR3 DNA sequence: TGCAGCGTTGTTCAGGGCGGCTCTGGCTACACCTTC. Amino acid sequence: CSVVQGGSGYTF. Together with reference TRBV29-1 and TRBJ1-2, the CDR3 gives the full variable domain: SAVISQKPSRDICQRGTSLTIQCQVDSQVTMMFWYRQQPGQSLTLIATANQGSEATYESGFVIDKFPISRPNLTFSTLTVSNMSPEDSSIYLCSVVQGGSGYTFGSGTRLTVV.

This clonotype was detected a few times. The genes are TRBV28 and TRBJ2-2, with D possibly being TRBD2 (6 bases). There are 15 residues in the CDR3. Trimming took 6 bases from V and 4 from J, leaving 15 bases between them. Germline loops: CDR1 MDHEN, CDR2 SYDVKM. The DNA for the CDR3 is TGTGCCAGCAGGCCTCCCTTGGGAGGCACCGGGGAGCTGTTTTTT. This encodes CASRPPLGGTGELFF.

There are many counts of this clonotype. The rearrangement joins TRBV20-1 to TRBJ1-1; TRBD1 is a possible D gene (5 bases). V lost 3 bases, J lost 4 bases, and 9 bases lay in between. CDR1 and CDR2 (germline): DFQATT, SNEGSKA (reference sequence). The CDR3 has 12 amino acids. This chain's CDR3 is CSASPQVTEAFF. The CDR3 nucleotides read TGCAGTGCTAGCCCACAGGTCACTGAAGCTTTCTTT.

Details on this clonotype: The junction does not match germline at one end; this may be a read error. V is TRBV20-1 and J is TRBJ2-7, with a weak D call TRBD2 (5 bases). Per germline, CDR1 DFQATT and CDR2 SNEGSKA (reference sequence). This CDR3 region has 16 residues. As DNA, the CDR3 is TGCTGTGCTAGTCCCCCCTTTCGACGGGATCACTACGAGCAGTACTTC. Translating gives CCASPPFRRDHYEQYF.

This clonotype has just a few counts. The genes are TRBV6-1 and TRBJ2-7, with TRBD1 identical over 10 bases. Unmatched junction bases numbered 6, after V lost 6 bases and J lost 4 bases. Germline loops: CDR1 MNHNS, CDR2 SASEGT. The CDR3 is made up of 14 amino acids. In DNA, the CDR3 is TGTGCCAGCAGGTCCGGGACAGGGGCATACGAGCAGTACGTC. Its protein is CASRSGTGAYEQYV.

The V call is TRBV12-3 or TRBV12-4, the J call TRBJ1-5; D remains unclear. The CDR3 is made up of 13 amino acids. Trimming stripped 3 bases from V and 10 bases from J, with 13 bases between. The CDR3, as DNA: TGTGCCAGCAGTTTGAATATCCGGGCCCCCCAGCATTTT. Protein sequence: CASSLNIRAPQHF.

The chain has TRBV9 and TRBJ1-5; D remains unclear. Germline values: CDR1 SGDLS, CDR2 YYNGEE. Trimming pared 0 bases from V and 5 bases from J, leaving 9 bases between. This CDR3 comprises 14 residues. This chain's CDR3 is CASSVDDSDQPQHF. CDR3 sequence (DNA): TGTGCCAGCAGCGTAGACGACTCGGATCAGCCCCAGCATTTT.

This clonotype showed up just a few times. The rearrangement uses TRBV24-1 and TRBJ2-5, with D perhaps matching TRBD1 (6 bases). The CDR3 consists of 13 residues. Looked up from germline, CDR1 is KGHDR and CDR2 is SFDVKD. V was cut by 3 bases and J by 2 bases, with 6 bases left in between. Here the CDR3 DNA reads TGTGCCACCAGTGATAGGGGGCAAGAGACCCAGTACTTC. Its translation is CATSDRGQETQYF.

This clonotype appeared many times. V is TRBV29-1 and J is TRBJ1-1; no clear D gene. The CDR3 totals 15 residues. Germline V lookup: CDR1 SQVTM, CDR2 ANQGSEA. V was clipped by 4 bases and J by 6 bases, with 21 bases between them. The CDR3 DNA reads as TGCAGCGTTGCTTCCGGCCGGCAAAAAAGGGCTGAAGCTTTCTTT. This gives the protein CSVASGRQKRAEAFF.

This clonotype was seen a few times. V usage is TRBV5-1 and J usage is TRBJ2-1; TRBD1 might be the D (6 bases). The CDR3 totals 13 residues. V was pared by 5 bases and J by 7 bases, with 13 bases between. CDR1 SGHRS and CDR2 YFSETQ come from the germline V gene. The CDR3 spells CASRKGERNEQFF. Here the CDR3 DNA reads TGCGCCAGCAGGAAGGGGGAGAGAAATGAGCAGTTCTTC.

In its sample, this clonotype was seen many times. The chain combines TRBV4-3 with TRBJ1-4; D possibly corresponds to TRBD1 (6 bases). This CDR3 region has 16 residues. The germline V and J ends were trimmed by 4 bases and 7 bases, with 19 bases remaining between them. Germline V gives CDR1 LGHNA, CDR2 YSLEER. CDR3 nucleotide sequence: TGCGCCAGCAGCCCTCAGGGAGGGGGGCGTGGTGAAAAACTGTTTTTT. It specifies CASSPQGGGRGEKLFF.

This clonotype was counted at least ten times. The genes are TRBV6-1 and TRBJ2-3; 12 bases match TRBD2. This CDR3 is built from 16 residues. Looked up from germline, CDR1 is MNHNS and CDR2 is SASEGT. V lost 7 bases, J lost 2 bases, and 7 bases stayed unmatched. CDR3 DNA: TGTGCCAGCAATAGACTAGCGGGGGAGACCACAGATACGCAGTATTTT. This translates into CASNRLAGETTDTQYF.

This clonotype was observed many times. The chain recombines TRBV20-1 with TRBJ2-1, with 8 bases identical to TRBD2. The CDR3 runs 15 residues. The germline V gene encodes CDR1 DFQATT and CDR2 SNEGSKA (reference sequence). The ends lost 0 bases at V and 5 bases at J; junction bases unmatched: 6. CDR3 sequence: CSARDSLAVDNEQFF. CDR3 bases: TGCAGTGCTAGAGATTCACTAGCGGTCGACAATGAGCAGTTCTTC.

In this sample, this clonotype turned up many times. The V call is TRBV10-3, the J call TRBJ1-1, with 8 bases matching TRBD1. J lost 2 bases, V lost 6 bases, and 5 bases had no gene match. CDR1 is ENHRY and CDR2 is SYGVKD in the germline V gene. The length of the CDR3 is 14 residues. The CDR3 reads CAISGQGLNTEAFF. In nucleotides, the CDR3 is TGTGCCATCAGCGGACAGGGACTTAACACTGAAGCTTTCTTT.

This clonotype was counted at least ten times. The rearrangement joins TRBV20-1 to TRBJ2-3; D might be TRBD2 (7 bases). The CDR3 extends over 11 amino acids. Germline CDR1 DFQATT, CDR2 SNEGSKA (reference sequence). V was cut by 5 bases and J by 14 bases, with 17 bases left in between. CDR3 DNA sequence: TGCAGTGCTCTGGAGGGGGGGTCAGGGTATTTT. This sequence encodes CSALEGGSGYF.

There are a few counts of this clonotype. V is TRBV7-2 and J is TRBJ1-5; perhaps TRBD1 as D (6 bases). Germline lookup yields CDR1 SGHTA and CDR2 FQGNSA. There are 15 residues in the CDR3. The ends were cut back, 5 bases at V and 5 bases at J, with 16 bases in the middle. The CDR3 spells CASSPNGGGHQPQHF. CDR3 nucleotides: TGTGCCAGCAGCCCAAATGGGGGGGGCCATCAGCCCCAGCATTTT.

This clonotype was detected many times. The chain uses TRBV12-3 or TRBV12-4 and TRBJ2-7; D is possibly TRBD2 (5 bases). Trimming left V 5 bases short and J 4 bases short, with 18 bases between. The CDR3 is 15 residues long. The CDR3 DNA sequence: TGTGCCAGCAGTCCTCCCCGGGGTATAGGGTACGAGCAGTACTTC. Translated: CASSPPRGIGYEQYF.